The rows below give T cell receptor beta chains drawn from one sample of a study of vaccination and CD4 T cells after COVID-19. From the PCR reads, TCRdb called clonotypes with MiXCR, one entry per CDR3 protein. The sample lists about 20,000 distinct CDR3 sequences, roughly 27% occurring once. No cognate antigen is known for these TCRs. Material: cultured CD4+ T cells from blood. The receptors were sampled from a human donor with COVID-19. The CDR3 runs from the conserved cysteine through the conserved F or W. A D gene is named only where the DNA matches it firmly.

v_gene	len	d_gene	j_gene	CDR3aa
TRBV19	13	TRBD1	TRBJ1-2	CATHGQGVGGYTF
TRBV7-2	13	TRBD2	TRBJ2-1	CASSSRTSGEQFF
TRBV12-3/TRBV12-4	16	TRBD1	TRBJ1-1	CASSFPWGQGNTEAFF
TRBV15	15	NA	TRBJ2-2	CATRVVGPSTGELFF
TRBV7-9	21	TRBD2	TRBJ2-3	CASSLKLAAGGPFHGTDTQYF
TRBV11-2	14	TRBD1	TRBJ1-5	CASSFDRAGQPQHF
TRBV7-9	13	NA	TRBJ1-6	CASNLSGVSPLHF
TRBV5-1	16	TRBD1	TRBJ1-3	CASSSTGGASGNTIYF
TRBV19	16	NA	TRBJ1-2	CASPQVDDKMSDGYTF
TRBV6-2/TRBV6-3	12	NA	TRBJ2-7	CASTTGSYEQYF
TRBV20-1	14	NA	TRBJ2-7	CSAKPGTRTYEQYF
TRBV7-2	13	NA	TRBJ2-7	CASSSRAPYEQYF
TRBV5-1	16	TRBD2	TRBJ2-1	CASSRLAGGAYNEQFF
TRBV28	14	NA	TRBJ1-3	CASSSAGSGNTIYF
TRBV12-3/TRBV12-4	16	NA	TRBJ2-2	CASSFKAGGGTGELFF
TRBV6-1	11	NA	TRBJ2-7	CASGAGREQYF
TRBV5-1	16	TRBD2	TRBJ2-5	CASSEPLAGKQETQYF
TRBV7-2	15	TRBD1	TRBJ2-3	CASSFPGQGGDTQYF
TRBV5-8	13	NA	TRBJ2-3	CASNGGRTDTQYF
TRBV15	12	NA	TRBJ2-1	CATSTSLGFRFF
TRBV28	18	TRBD1	TRBJ2-1	CASSLFPGQGVSYNEQFF
TRBV24-1	15	NA	TRBJ2-2	CATSDPRSNTGELFF
TRBV24-1	14	NA	TRBJ1-2	CATSDAGRGYGYTF